This TCR beta chain was captured by sequencing in a study of CD8+ T cells in alopecia areata. Trimming shortened V by 0 bases and J by 1 base, and 8 bases separated the two germline ends. The CDR3 is 16 amino acids. CDR1 and CDR2 from the germline V gene are SGDLS and YYNGEE. Extraction of RNA preceded its reverse transcription into cDNA, which served as the sequencing template. TCRdb keeps only in-frame clones here, not all; method: immunoSEQ multiplex PCR. The table shows over 95,000 clones, with approximately 60% occurring only once. The treatment denotes: oral pan-JAK inhibitor, 5-10 mg twice daily.

This sequence joins TRBV9 and TRBJ2-6; possible D gene TRBD2, 5 bases. The receptor's source is a human donor with alopecia areata. The starting material was CD8+ T cells sorted from blood, obtained at week 4, from a patient treated with tofacitinib. This CDR3 is CASSVDPGSGANVLTF. The CDR3 DNA reads TGTGCCAGCAGCGTAGATCCGGGATCTGGGGCCAACGTCCTGACTTTC.